These 22 T cell receptor beta chains share one sample of origin, sequenced in a study of graft-versus-host responses after intestinal transplantation. Libraries were prepared by immunoSEQ multiplex PCR; TCRdb keeps only in-frame clonotypes and omits some of them. The sample consists of 95,000 to 150,000 clones, approximately 96% of them appearing once. Their target antigens are unknown. The source material was unstimulated CD8+ T cells sorted from spleen or lymph node cells, sampled before intestinal transplant. These receptors all stem from a human donor who received an intestinal transplant.

The V call is TRBV9, the J call TRBJ1-3; perhaps TRBD1 as D (5 bases). Germline values: CDR1 SGDLS, CDR2 YYNGEE. The ends were cut back, 3 bases at V and 0 bases at J, with 10 bases in the middle. This CDR3 has 15 amino acids. This CDR3 reads CASSAVDSSGNTIYF. The CDR3 DNA reads TGTGCCAGCAGCGCTGTCGACAGCTCTGGAAACACCATATATTTT.

The chain employs TRBV30 and TRBJ1-1; D is possibly TRBD1 (6 bases). V dropped 0 bases and J dropped 3 bases, with 17 bases sitting between them. CDR3 length: 16 residues. Looked up from germline, CDR1 is GTSNPN and CDR2 is SVGIG (reference sequence). The CDR3 protein is CAWSVIMGGPYTEAFF. CDR3 in DNA: TGTGCCTGGAGTGTAATTATGGGGGGGCCTTACACTGAAGCTTTCTTT.

This chain links TRBV25-1 with TRBJ2-7; 7 bases are shared with TRBD1. The CDR3 is 12 amino acids. The germline gives CDR1 MGHDK, CDR2 SYGVNS. Trimming at V came to 10 bases and at J to 3 bases, leaving 6 bases not matched to a gene. The CDR3 DNA reads as TGTGCCATTCAGGGGGTTAACTACGAGCAGTACTTC. As protein: CAIQGVNYEQYF.

The gene calls are TRBV7-9 and TRBJ2-7; D may correspond to TRBD1 or TRBD2 (5 bases each). Trimming cost V 8 bases and J 1 base, with 12 bases left between them. CDR1 is SEHNR and CDR2 is FQNEAQ in the germline V gene (reference sequence). The CDR3 sequence is 13 residues long. The CDR3 DNA sequence: TGTGCCAGCGAAGGCTGGGGGTCCTACGAGCAGTACTTC. Encoded protein: CASEGWGSYEQYF.

The chain combines TRBV21-1 with TRBJ1-5. TRBV21-1 is a pseudogene. The CDR3 spans 18 residues. This chain's CDR3 is CASSLTFSGISHNQPQHF. In DNA, the CDR3 is TGTGCCAGCAGTCTAACATTTTCCGGGATCTCGCACAATCAGCCCCAGCATTTT.

This chain joins TRBV21-1 and TRBJ1-2; the DNA was not compared with TRBD1, the D call given in the table. TRBV21-1 is flagged as a pseudogene. The CDR3 has 16 residues. CDR3 nucleotide sequence: TGTGCCAGCAGCAAGGCCCAGGGACAGACTCTCTATGGCTACACCTTC. Its protein is CASSKAQGQTLYGYTF.

The chain joins TRBV4-1 to TRBJ2-7, with unresolved D. In germline, CDR1 is MGHRA, CDR2 YSYEKL. The V end lost 0 bases, the J end lost 3 bases, and 9 bases lay between the germline ends. This CDR3 region has 14 residues. CDR3 DNA sequence: TGCGCCAGCAGCCAAGATGCGTATAACTACGAGCAGTACTTC. Protein sequence: CASSQDAYNYEQYF.

The CDR3 region is CASSSDSPLAEAFF. The CDR3 nucleotides are TGTGCCAGCAGCTCGGACAGTCCCTTGGCTGAAGCTTTCTTT. This sequence joins TRBV7-9 and TRBJ1-1; TRBD1 might be the D (6 bases). The CDR3 sequence is 14 residues long. Germline V CDR1 and CDR2: SEHNR, FQNEAQ (reference sequence). V lost 4 bases and J lost 6, with 15 bases in between.

The rearrangement links TRBV14 to TRBJ1-1; D remains ambiguous. The CDR3 runs 15 residues. Germline CDR1 reads SGHDN; CDR2 reads FVKESK. Trimming cost V 2 bases and J 2 bases, with 12 bases left between them. CDR3 protein: CASSQFSSSNTEAFF. The CDR3 DNA is TGTGCCAGCAGCCAATTTTCGTCCAGTAACACTGAAGCTTTCTTT.

The CDR3 DNA reads TGTGCCAGCAGTGAAGACAGGGGAAGCAATCAGCCCCAGCATTTT. Protein product: CASSEDRGSNQPQHF. The gene calls are TRBV6-1 and TRBJ1-5; 7 bases fit TRBD1. The CDR3 is made up of 15 amino acids. In germline, CDR1 is MNHNS, CDR2 SASEGT. J lost 1 base, V lost 1 base, and 1 base had no gene match.

The chain employs TRBV11-2 and TRBJ2-5, with D perhaps given as TRBD1 or TRBD2 (6 bases each). Germline CDR1 SGHAT, CDR2 FQNNGV. Trimming pared 1 base from V and 5 bases from J, leaving 11 bases between. CDR3 length: 14 amino acids. The CDR3 region has the DNA TGTGCCAGCAGCTTAGTGGGGGGCTGGGAGACCCAGTACTTC. It codes for CASSLVGGWETQYF.

The chain links TRBV11-2 to TRBJ2-3, with 9 bases identical to TRBD1. J was trimmed by 9 bases and V by 4 bases; bases with no gene match: 2. CDR1 and CDR2 (germline): SGHAT, FQNNGV. The length of the CDR3 is 12 residues. This chain's CDR3 is CASSSGTGTQYF. As DNA, the CDR3 is TGTGCCAGCAGCTCCGGGACAGGGACGCAGTATTTT.

This chain uses TRBV27 with TRBJ2-1, with 8 bases that match TRBD1. Germline V lookup: CDR1 MNHEY, CDR2 SMNVEV (reference sequence). The CDR3 spans 13 residues. Trimming at V came to 10 bases and at J to 2 bases, leaving 4 bases not matched to a gene. The CDR3 protein is CATGQGPYNEQFF. Written as DNA, the CDR3 is TGTGCCACCGGACAGGGTCCCTACAATGAGCAGTTCTTC.

The V and J genes are TRBV19 and TRBJ1-2; D gene ambiguous. Germline V lookup: CDR1 LNHDA, CDR2 SQIVND (reference sequence). V lost 9 bases and J 3 bases, leaving 17 bases between the germline ends. The CDR3 has 14 residues. CDR3 loop: CASVPRYTDYGYTF. CDR3 in DNA: TGTGCCAGCGTGCCCCGGTACACGGACTATGGCTACACCTTC. Variable domain in full (rest from reference TRBV19 and TRBJ1-2): DGGITQSPKYLFRKEGQNVTLSCEQNLNHDAMYWYRQDPGQGLRLIYYSQIVNDFQKGDIAEGYSVSREKKESFPLTVTSAQKNPTAFYLCASVPRYTDYGYTFGSGTRLTVV.

This chain connects TRBV27 to TRBJ2-1, with D hard to call. Germline V gene sequence: CDR1 MNHEY, CDR2 SMNVEV (reference sequence). The CDR3 has 14 residues. V lost 6 bases to trimming and J lost 4 bases, with 13 bases between them. CDR3 sequence: CASSLNPLYNEQFF. DNA for the CDR3: TGTGCCAGCAGCCTAAACCCTCTATACAATGAGCAGTTCTTC.

The chain uses TRBV5-4 and TRBJ2-1; D possibly uses TRBD1 or TRBD2 (5 bases each). Germline CDR1 and CDR2: SGHNT and YYREEE (reference sequence). The V end was cut by 3 bases, the J end by 4 bases, with 5 bases between. The CDR3 sequence is 12 residues long. The CDR3 here is CASSWGYNEQFF. The CDR3 DNA reads as TGTGCCAGCAGCTGGGGGTACAATGAGCAGTTCTTC.

This rearrangement joins TRBV2 to TRBJ1-6; weak D call: TRBD1 (5 bases). The CDR3 length is 14 residues. Germline CDR1 reads SNHLY; CDR2 reads FYNNEI. The V and J ends lost 7 bases and 5 bases respectively, with 12 bases between them. CDR3 amino acids: CASTPGGDNSPLHF. CDR3 bases: TGTGCCAGCACCCCCGGGGGAGATAATTCACCCCTCCACTTT.

Here the CDR3 DNA reads TGCGCCAGCAGCTATAGCGGGAGGACAGATACGCAGTATTTT. Protein sequence: CASSYSGRTDTQYF. The V call is TRBV4-1, the J call TRBJ2-3; 10 bases fit TRBD2. Unmatched junction bases numbered 2, after V lost 5 bases and J lost 3 bases. The germline V gene encodes CDR1 MGHRA and CDR2 YSYEKL. There are 14 residues in the CDR3.

The table lists this clone with a count of one. The chain is built from TRBV9 and TRBJ2-2, with D possibly matching TRBD2 (5 bases). Trimming took 6 bases from V and 2 from J, leaving 17 bases between them. The CDR3 totals 16 residues. The germline V gene encodes CDR1 SGDLS and CDR2 YYNGEE. CDR3 in DNA: TGTGCCAGCACCTTAGAAGGGAGCTCTAACACCGGGGAGCTGTTTTTT. Translated, it gives CASTLEGSSNTGELFF.

This clone has more than one count but fewer than ten. This chain uses TRBV2 with TRBJ2-7; perhaps TRBD2 as D (7 bases). CDR3 length: 13 residues. V was trimmed by 6 bases and J by 5 bases, leaving 14 bases between them. Germline lookup yields CDR1 SNHLY and CDR2 FYNNEI. Here the CDR3 DNA reads TGTGCCAGCAGGGGGGGGGACAACCACGAGCAGTACTTC. Translating gives CASRGGDNHEQYF.

This chain uses TRBV18 with TRBJ2-7; 7 positions agree with TRBD1. The V gene end was trimmed by 8 bases and the J gene end by 3 bases; junction bases not matched to a gene: 7. The CDR3 runs 13 residues. Germline loops: CDR1 KGHSH, CDR2 LQKENI. The CDR3 DNA is TGTGCCAGCCTAGGGACAGACAACTACGAGCAGTACTTC. Encoded protein: CASLGTDNYEQYF. The entire variable domain, with the rest obtained from reference TRBV18 and TRBJ2-7, is as follows: NAGVMQNPRHLVRRRGQEARLRCSPMKGHSHVYWYRQLPEEGLKFMVYLQKENIIDESGMPKERFSAEFPKEGPSILRIQQVVRGDSAAYFCASLGTDNYEQYFGPGTRLTVT.

This clone was observed a single time. The chain links TRBV29-1 to TRBJ2-1, with D hard to call. There are 15 residues in the CDR3. The V and J ends lost 5 bases and 2 bases respectively, with 16 bases between them. Looked up from germline, CDR1 is SQVTM and CDR2 is ANQGSEA. The CDR3 here is CSVIYPARPYNEQFF. Here the CDR3 DNA reads TGCAGCGTTATTTACCCGGCGAGACCCTACAATGAGCAGTTCTTC.